This T cell receptor beta chain was observed in a study of graft-versus-host responses after intestinal transplantation. Study-wide results and limits: GvH clones appeared in recipient marrow, some first in ileum or blood.

The data were produced by immunoSEQ multiplex PCR, yet TCRdb's version contains in-frame clones alone and is incomplete. The data show more than 95,000 clones, more than 85% seen once. V was cut by 3 bases and J by 8 bases, with 8 bases left in between. CDR3 size: 12 residues. Germline V gene sequence: CDR1 SEHNR, CDR2 FQNEAQ (reference sequence). Notes on this clone: Its antigen is unidentified. The same CDR3 also results from other DNA sequences found in this sample.

This TCR was sampled from a human donor who received an intestinal transplant. The specimen comprised unstimulated CD8+ T cells sorted from spleen or lymph node cells, sampled before intestinal transplant. The V call is TRBV7-9, the J call TRBJ2-1; no firm D call. The CDR3 nucleotides are TGTGCCAGCAGCTTCACATCGCATGAGCAGTTCTTC. It yields the protein CASSFTSHEQFF.